This record covers a single TCR beta chain. Original processing notes: For nucleated cells, counts were estimated from reference gene primer amplification. Libraries were prepared by immunoSEQ multiplex PCR; TCRdb keeps only in-frame clonotypes and omits some of them. The DNA gave D and trimming, while V, J and clone size come from that table. The sample consists of some 230,000 clones, roughly four fifths of them appearing once. The V segment lost 4 bases and the J segment 2 bases; nucleotides outside the gene matches: 9. The CDR3 is 16 amino acids. Germline assignment: CDR1 SGHNT and CDR2 YYREEE (reference sequence). The data were obtained in a study of blood T cell repertoires in COVID-19. Clinical histories supplied by participants themselves formed the basis of cohort assignment. The study counted Cohort 3 donors as recovered given two negative PCRs, clearance, or symptom resolution.

The TCR was taken from a man in his forties or fifties who had recovered from COVID-19. Sequenced sample: PBMCs or T cells enriched from blood (not recorded which). The chain joins TRBV5-4 to TRBJ2-3; 8 nucleotides align to TRBD1. The CDR3 coding sequence is TGTGCCAGCAGCCCAGGGGGCGGTAGATCCACAGATACGCAGTATTTT. As protein: CASSPGGGRSTDTQYF.